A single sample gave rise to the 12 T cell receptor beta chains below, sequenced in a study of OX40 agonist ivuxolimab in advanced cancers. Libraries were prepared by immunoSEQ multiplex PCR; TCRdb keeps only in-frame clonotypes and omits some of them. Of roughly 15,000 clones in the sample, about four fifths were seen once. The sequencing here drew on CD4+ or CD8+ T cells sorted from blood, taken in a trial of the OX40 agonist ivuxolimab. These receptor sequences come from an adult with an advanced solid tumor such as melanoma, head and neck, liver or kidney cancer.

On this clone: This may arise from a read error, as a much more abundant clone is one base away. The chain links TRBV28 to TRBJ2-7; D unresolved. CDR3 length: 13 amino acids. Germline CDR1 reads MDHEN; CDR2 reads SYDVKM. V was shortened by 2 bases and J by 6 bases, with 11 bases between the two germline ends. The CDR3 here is CASSLANAVEQYF. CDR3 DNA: TGTGCCAGCAGTTTAGCCAACGCCGTCGAGCAGTACTTC.

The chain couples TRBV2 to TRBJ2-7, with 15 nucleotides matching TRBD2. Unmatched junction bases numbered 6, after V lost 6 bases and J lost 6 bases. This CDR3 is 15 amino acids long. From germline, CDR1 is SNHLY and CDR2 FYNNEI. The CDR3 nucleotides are TGTGCCAGCAGCTTAGGACTAGCGGGAGGGCCCGAGCAGTACTTC. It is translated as CASSLGLAGGPEQYF.

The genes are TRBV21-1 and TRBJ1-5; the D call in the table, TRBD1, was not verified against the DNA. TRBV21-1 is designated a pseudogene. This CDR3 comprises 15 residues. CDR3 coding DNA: TGTGCCAGCAGCAAAGGAGGAGGGGGCGGTCAGCCCCAGCATTTT. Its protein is CASSKGGGGGQPQHF.

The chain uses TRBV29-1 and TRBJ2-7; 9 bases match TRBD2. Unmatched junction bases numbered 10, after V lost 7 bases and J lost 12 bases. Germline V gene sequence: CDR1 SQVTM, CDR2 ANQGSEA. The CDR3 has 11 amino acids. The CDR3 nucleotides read TGCAGCGCCGCGACTAGCGGAGAGGTGTACTTC. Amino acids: CSAATSGEVYF.

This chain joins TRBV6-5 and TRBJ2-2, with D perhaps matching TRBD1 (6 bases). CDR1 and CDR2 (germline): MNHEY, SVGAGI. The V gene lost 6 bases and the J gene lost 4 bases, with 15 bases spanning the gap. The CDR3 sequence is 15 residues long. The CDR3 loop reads CASSRMGAGTGELFF. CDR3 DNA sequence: TGTGCCAGCAGCCGCATGGGGGCCGGCACCGGGGAGCTGTTTTTT.

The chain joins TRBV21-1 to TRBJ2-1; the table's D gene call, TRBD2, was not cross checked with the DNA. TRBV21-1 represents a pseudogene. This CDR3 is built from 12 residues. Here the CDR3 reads CALPRGGSEQFF. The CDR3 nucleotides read TGTGCCCTACCCCGGGGGGGGAGTGAGCAGTTCTTC.

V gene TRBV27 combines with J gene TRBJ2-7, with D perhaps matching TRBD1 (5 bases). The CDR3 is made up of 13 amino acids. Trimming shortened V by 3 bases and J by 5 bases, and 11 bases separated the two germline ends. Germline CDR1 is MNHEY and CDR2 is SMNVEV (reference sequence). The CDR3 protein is CASSLMWGDEQYF. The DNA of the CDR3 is TGTGCCAGCAGTTTGATGTGGGGCGACGAGCAGTACTTC.

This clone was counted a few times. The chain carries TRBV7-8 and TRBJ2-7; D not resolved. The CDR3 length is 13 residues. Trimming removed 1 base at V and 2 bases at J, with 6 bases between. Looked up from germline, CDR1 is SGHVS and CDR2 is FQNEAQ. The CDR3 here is CASSLERAYEQYF. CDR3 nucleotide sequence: TGTGCCAGCAGCTTAGAACGGGCCTACGAGCAGTACTTC. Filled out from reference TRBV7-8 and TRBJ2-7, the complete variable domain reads GAGVSQSPRYKVAKRGQDVALRCDPISGHVSLFWYQQALGQGPEFLTYFQNEAQLDKSGLPSDRFFAERPEGSVSTLKIQRTQQEDSAVYLCASSLERAYEQYFGPGTRLTVT.

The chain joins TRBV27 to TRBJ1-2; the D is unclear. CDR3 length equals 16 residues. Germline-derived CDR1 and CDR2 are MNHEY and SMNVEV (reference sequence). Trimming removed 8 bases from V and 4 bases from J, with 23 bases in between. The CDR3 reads CASHVSRTGAIYGYTF. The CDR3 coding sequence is TGTGCCAGCCATGTCAGCAGGACGGGTGCCATCTATGGCTACACCTTC.

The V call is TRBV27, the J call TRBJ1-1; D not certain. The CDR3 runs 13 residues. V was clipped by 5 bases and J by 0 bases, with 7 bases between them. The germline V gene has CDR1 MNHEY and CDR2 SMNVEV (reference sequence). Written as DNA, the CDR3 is TGTGCCAGCAGTGTCAAAGTGAACACTGAAGCTTTCTTT. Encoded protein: CASSVKVNTEAFF.

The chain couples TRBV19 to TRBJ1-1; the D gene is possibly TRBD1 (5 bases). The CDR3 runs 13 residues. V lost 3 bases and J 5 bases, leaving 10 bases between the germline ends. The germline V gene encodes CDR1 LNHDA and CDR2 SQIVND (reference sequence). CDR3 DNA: TGTGCCAGTAGTATCAGGGAGAGGACTGAAGCTTTCTTT. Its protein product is CASSIRERTEAFF.

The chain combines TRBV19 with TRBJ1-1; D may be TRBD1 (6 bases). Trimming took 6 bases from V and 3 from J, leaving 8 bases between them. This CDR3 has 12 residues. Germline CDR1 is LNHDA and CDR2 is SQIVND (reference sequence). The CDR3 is CASRGQHTEAFF. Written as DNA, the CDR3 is TGTGCCAGTAGAGGACAGCACACTGAAGCTTTCTTT.